Sequencing of this T cell receptor beta chain was carried out in a study of CD8 T cells in ankylosing spondylitis. Study results and caveats: Prior work had noted some motif variants in reactive arthritis blood and synovial fluid. There was reportedly significant enrichment of clones that were disease-linked in matched ankylosing spondylitis synovial fluid. It appeared that ankylosing spondylitis blood was characterized by a TCR beta motif of under ten highly homologous variants. Clones linked with disease were CD8+ and fairly uncommon in the peripheral blood.

Quantitative molecular-barcoded 5'-RACE generated the TCR beta libraries. Via MiXCR, TCRdb re-called the 5' RACE reads, giving one row per CDR3 protein. The sample records almost 400,000 distinct CDR3 sequences, 20% to 25% being singletons. This clonotype was seen repeatedly, ten times or more. Its antigen is not identified. V dropped 4 bases and J dropped 2 bases, with 13 bases sitting between them. The CDR3 is made up of 15 amino acids. Germline assignment: CDR1 SGHRS and CDR2 YFSETQ. Material: blood, either unsorted or a sorted T cell fraction (not recorded which). The chain uses TRBV5-1 and TRBJ2-1; D is ambiguous. This TCR derives from a male donor with ankylosing spondylitis. The CDR3 DNA sequence: TGCGCCAGCAGCGCCAGTCGGCCTGCCTACAATGAGCAGTTCTTC. It codes for CASSASRPAYNEQFF. Full variable domain (outside the CDR3, taken from reference TRBV5-1 and TRBJ2-1): KAGVTQTPRYLIKTRGQQVTLSCSPISGHRSVSWYQQTPGQGLQFLFEYFSETQRNKGNFPGRFSGRQFSNSRSEMNVSTLELGDSALYLCASSASRPAYNEQFFGPGTRLTVL.